A single sample is the source of the 5 T cell receptor beta chains below, sequenced in a study of blood T cells in healthy people across ages (dated by TCRdb to 2014 to 2015). Library preparation was by 5' RACE. This sample was sequenced with an Illumina HiSeq 2500. A second PCR of roughly 7 to 12 cycles was performed with a sample-barcoded 5' primer and a J-beta primer mix. Clones were called with MiXCR by TCRdb after fastp trimmed the public reads at Q25, and only in-frame beta chains were retained. Entries are consolidated by CDR3 protein sequence, retaining the most common genes and DNA. A total of hundreds of thousands of distinct CDR3 sequences appear in this sample, around 21% of them only once. The ten largest clones represent 3.5% to 4% of the sample. Specimen: blood. These receptors were collected from a man aged 70-80 years in good health.

This chain uses TRBV20-1 with TRBJ2-5; no clear D. This CDR3 region has 11 residues. From germline, CDR1 is DFQATT and CDR2 SNEGSKA (reference sequence). Trimming took off 7 bases at V and 5 bases at J, with 11 bases between the two ends. The CDR3 loop reads CSGNSGETQYF. CDR3 coding DNA: TGCAGTGGTAACAGTGGGGAGACCCAGTACTTC.

This clonotype has a count of ten or more. The chain couples TRBV5-1 to TRBJ2-1, with 7 bases aligning to TRBD2. The ends lost 0 bases at V and 5 bases at J; junction bases unmatched: 5. The germline V gene has CDR1 SGHRS and CDR2 YFSETQ. The CDR3 sequence is 15 residues long. CDR3 in amino acids: CASSLAAGNNNEQFF. In nucleotides, the CDR3 is TGCGCCAGCAGCTTGGCAGCGGGAAACAACAATGAGCAGTTCTTC.

This clonotype has more than one count but fewer than ten. The V call is TRBV24-1, the J call TRBJ2-6; D remains ambiguous. In germline, CDR1 is KGHDR, CDR2 SFDVKD. The CDR3 has 18 residues. V gave up 5 bases and J gave up 0 bases, with 16 bases separating them. CDR3 in DNA: TGTGCCACCAGTGGGATAGGGTCTCCGAGCTCTGGGGCCAACGTCCTGACTTTC. Its protein product is CATSGIGSPSSGANVLTF.

This clonotype was observed many times. The chain employs TRBV20-1 and TRBJ2-3; TRBD2 might be the D (6 bases). In germline, CDR1 is DFQATT, CDR2 SNEGSKA (reference sequence). The CDR3 loop spans 13 amino acids. V lost 4 bases and J 5 bases, leaving 13 bases between the germline ends. The DNA of the CDR3 is TGCAGTGCTATAGCGGTCGTAGGAGATACGCAGTATTTT. It translates to CSAIAVVGDTQYF.

The chain combines TRBV5-1 with TRBJ2-5, with 8 bases matching TRBD2. This CDR3 comprises 15 residues. Germline V gives CDR1 SGHRS, CDR2 YFSETQ. V lost 4 bases to trimming and J lost 5 bases; unmatched junction nucleotides: 10. As DNA, the CDR3 is TGCGCCAGCAGCACCGGGACTAGTCTTGAGGAGACCCAGTACTTC. Its translation: CASSTGTSLEETQYF.